This T cell receptor (beta chain) was identified in a study of blood T cell repertoires in COVID-19. At the level of the study: Sources were T cells, B-cell-depleted T cells, or PBMCs; the material itself was cDNA or gDNA.

Clones were read by immunoSEQ multiplex PCR, and TCRdb kept only the in-frame ones, dropping some. The data hold approximately 240,000 clones, with approximately 86% observed a single time. What was sequenced was peripheral blood. The TCR originated in a human donor in a cohort sampled during active COVID-19.

CDR3 protein: CSVPGQGAYEQFF. Written as DNA, the CDR3 is TGCAGCGTTCCGGGACAGGGGGCCTATGAGCAGTTCTTC. The V gene is TRBV29-1, the J gene TRBJ2-1; TRBD1 matches 12 bases. Germline V gives CDR1 SQVTM, CDR2 ANQGSEA. The CDR3 covers 13 residues. V was clipped by 5 bases and J by 8 bases; unmatched bases: 4.